The 25 T cell receptor beta chains presented below share a single source sample, sequenced in a study of lymphopenia after photon versus proton radiotherapy. Clones were sequenced by immunoSEQ multiplex PCR, and TCRdb holds only the in-frame ones, with some missing. Of 50,000 or so clones in the sample, roughly nine tenths were seen once. The sequencing here drew on peripheral blood, taken from a patient treated with photon-based radiotherapy. The receptors stem from a woman aged 40 to 49 with cholangiocarcinoma.

The rearrangement joins TRBV19 to TRBJ2-5, with D perhaps matching TRBD1 (6 bases). With 3 bases removed from V and 5 bases from J, the gap between germline ends came to 13 bases. CDR3 length equals 14 residues. CDR1 and CDR2 from the germline V gene are LNHDA and SQIVND (reference sequence). In nucleotides, the CDR3 is TGTGCCAGTAGTATCCAGGGGAGATTGGAGACCCAGTACTTC. Protein product: CASSIQGRLETQYF.

V usage is TRBV6-1 and J usage is TRBJ1-2; TRBD1 agrees at 7 bases. CDR3 length equals 16 residues. The V and J ends lost 2 bases and 0 bases, in that order; junction bases with no gene match: 6. The germline V gene has CDR1 MNHNS and CDR2 SASEGT. The CDR3 coding sequence is TGTGCCAGCAGTGAAAGACCGGGACAGACTAACTATGGCTACACCTTC. Amino acid sequence: CASSERPGQTNYGYTF.

The gene calls are TRBV27 and TRBJ1-1, with D unclear. The CDR3 runs to 16 residues. Germline V gene lookup returns CDR1 MNHEY and CDR2 SMNVEV (reference sequence). With 5 bases removed from V and 0 bases from J, the gap between germline ends came to 16 bases. The CDR3 bases are TGTGCCAGCAGTCCCCGGAAGGGTGTGATGAACACTGAAGCTTTCTTT. It specifies CASSPRKGVMNTEAFF.

Here the CDR3 reads CASSYSGTTYNEQFF. The CDR3 DNA follows: TGTGCCAGCAGTTACTCCGGGACCACCTACAATGAGCAGTTCTTC. V and J are TRBV6-5 and TRBJ2-1, with D possibly being TRBD1 or TRBD2 (5 bases each). Trimming stripped 0 bases from V and 2 bases from J, with 8 bases between. The CDR3 has 15 residues. Germline V lookup: CDR1 MNHEY, CDR2 SVGAGI.

CDR3 DNA: TGTGCCAGCAGCTTGGGGGGACGCGAAAAACTGTTTTTT. Its protein is CASSLGGREKLFF. The chain recombines TRBV5-5 with TRBJ1-4, with a possible D match to TRBD1 (5 bases). There are 13 residues in the CDR3. Trimming removed 0 bases at V and 8 bases at J, with 8 bases between. CDR1 and CDR2 from the germline V gene are SGHKS and YYEKEE (reference sequence).

The genes are TRBV27 and TRBJ2-7; D is unresolved. Germline V gives CDR1 MNHEY, CDR2 SMNVEV (reference sequence). This CDR3 region has 13 residues. The ends were cut back, 3 bases at V and 0 bases at J, with 6 bases in the middle. CDR3 DNA sequence: TGTGCCAGCAGTTTTAAGGTCTCCTACGAGCAGTACTTC. Translated, it gives CASSFKVSYEQYF.

This clone was seen a single time. The chain recombines TRBV7-2 with TRBJ1-5; D gene unclear. The V end was cut by 0 bases, the J end by 7 bases, with 7 bases between. The CDR3 is 13 amino acids. CDR1 SGHTA and CDR2 FQGNSA come from the germline V gene. CDR3 residues: CASSLAGFQPQHF. In DNA form, the CDR3 reads TGTGCCAGCAGCTTAGCGGGGTTCCAGCCCCAGCATTTT.

For this clone: One junction end does not reproduce the germline sequence, and a read error may be involved. The chain carries TRBV7-7 and TRBJ2-5; 8 bases fit TRBD2. The CDR3 runs 15 residues. The V gene's germline CDR1 is SSHAT and CDR2 FNYEAQ (reference sequence). Here the CDR3 DNA reads TGTGCTAGCAGCTCGACGGGGACTAGCCAAGAGACCCAGTACTTC. Translating gives CASSSTGTSQETQYF. The whole variable domain, remainder taken from reference TRBV7-7 and TRBJ2-5, is GAGVSQSPRYKVTKRGQDVTLRCDPISSHATLYWYQQALGQGPEFLTYFNYEAQPDKSGLPSDRFSAERPEGSISTLTIQRTEQRDSAMYRCASSSTGTSQETQYFGPGTRLLVL.

J is TRBJ2-7 and V is TRBV6-1; possibly TRBD1 for D (6 bases). Deletions cut 7 bases from V and 2 bases from J, with 9 bases between. CDR1 is MNHNS and CDR2 is SASEGT in the germline V gene. This CDR3 has 12 amino acids. The CDR3 bases are TGTGCCAGCAAGACAGGAACCTACGAGCAGTACTTC. It yields the protein CASKTGTYEQYF.

The genes are TRBV7-9 and TRBJ1-2; D perhaps matches TRBD1 (6 bases). Germline CDR1 SEHNR, CDR2 FQNEAQ (reference sequence). Trimming shortened V by 1 base and J by 8 bases, and 8 bases separated the two germline ends. This CDR3 is built from 12 residues. CDR3: CASSLVQGGYTF. DNA for the CDR3: TGTGCCAGCAGCTTAGTACAGGGAGGCTACACCTTC.

This clone has only one observation. The chain joins TRBV7-6 to TRBJ1-1; weak D call: TRBD1 (6 bases). The V gene's germline CDR1 is SGHVS and CDR2 FNYEAQ. The CDR3 consists of 15 residues. Trimming pared 5 bases from V and 0 bases from J, leaving 13 bases between. The CDR3 DNA follows: TGTGCCAGCAGCCCAGGGGTAGGAGTGAACACTGAAGCTTTCTTT. It translates to CASSPGVGVNTEAFF.

The gene calls are TRBV6-5 and TRBJ2-2; the D gene could be TRBD1 or TRBD2 (5 bases each). Between the trimmed V and J ends, which lost 3 bases and 4 bases, there was a span of 12 bases. The CDR3 contains 15 residues. Per the germline V gene, CDR1 is MNHEY and CDR2 is SVGAGI. The CDR3 sequence is CASSYRDRSTGELFF. In nucleotides, the CDR3 is TGTGCCAGCAGTTATAGGGACCGATCCACCGGGGAGCTGTTTTTT.

Regarding this clone: Distinct nucleotide sequences in the sample also encode this CDR3. This chain uses TRBV6-1 with TRBJ1-1; the D gene is possibly TRBD1 (5 bases). Trimming shortened V by 4 bases and J by 4 bases, and 7 bases separated the two germline ends. Germline CDR1 reads MNHNS; CDR2 reads SASEGT. The CDR3 spans 12 residues. CDR3 bases: TGTGCCAGCAGTGTTGGGGGCACTGAAGCTTTCTTT. Residues: CASSVGGTEAFF.

In its sample, this clone was seen once. The chain links TRBV27 to TRBJ2-3, with 13 bases aligning to TRBD2. The germline V gene has CDR1 MNHEY and CDR2 SMNVEV (reference sequence). The V gene end was trimmed by 3 bases and the J gene end by 6 bases; junction bases not matched to a gene: 6. The CDR3 sequence is 16 residues long. The CDR3 reads CASSLTSGRRVDTQYF. CDR3 bases: TGTGCCAGCAGTTTGACTAGCGGGAGGAGGGTTGATACGCAGTATTTT.

The gene calls are TRBV7-2 and TRBJ1-5; no clear D gene. Per germline, CDR1 SGHTA and CDR2 FQGNSA. V dropped 1 base and J dropped 0 bases, with 10 bases sitting between them. This CDR3 is 16 amino acids long. This CDR3 is CASSLVAVNSNQPQHF. The CDR3 nucleotides are TGTGCCAGCAGCTTAGTGGCAGTAAATAGCAATCAGCCCCAGCATTTT. Complete variable domain (other parts from reference TRBV7-2 and TRBJ1-5): GAGVSQSPSNKVTEKGKDVELRCDPISGHTALYWYRQSLGQGLEFLIYFQGNSAPDKSGLPSDRFSAERTGGSVSTLTIQRTQQEDSAVYLCASSLVAVNSNQPQHFGDGTRLSIL.

The J gene is TRBJ2-1, the V gene TRBV5-1; TRBD1 or TRBD2 may be the D gene (5 bases each). CDR3 length: 13 amino acids. Trimming removed 4 bases at V and 9 bases at J, with 14 bases between. Germline V gives CDR1 SGHRS, CDR2 YFSETQ. CDR3 DNA: TGCGCCAGCAGCGGCCGGGACCCTTCTGAGCAGTTCTTC. Translated: CASSGRDPSEQFF.

V is TRBV5-1 and J is TRBJ2-7; a weak D match, TRBD2 (6 bases). Trimming took 3 bases from V and 5 from J, leaving 15 bases between them. Per the germline V gene, CDR1 is SGHRS and CDR2 is YFSETQ. This CDR3 spans 14 amino acids. Written as DNA, the CDR3 is TGCGCCAGCAGCTGGGGGGTGGAAGGGAACGAGCAGTACTTC. This gives the protein CASSWGVEGNEQYF.

The chain uses TRBV28 and TRBJ1-2; D is ambiguous. This CDR3 region has 12 residues. Germline CDR1 reads MDHEN; CDR2 reads SYDVKM. V was pared by 1 base and J by 3 bases, with 3 bases between. The CDR3 sequence is CASSLLDYGYTF. The CDR3 DNA sequence: TGTGCCAGCAGTTTATTAGACTATGGCTACACCTTC.

J is TRBJ2-7 and V is TRBV5-1, with D possibly being TRBD2 (5 bases). V was clipped by 0 bases and J by 2 bases, with 15 bases between them. CDR3 length: 16 residues. Germline V lookup: CDR1 SGHRS, CDR2 YFSETQ. The CDR3 DNA sequence: TGCGCCAGCAGCTTGGCCGACGGGATATACCCCTACGAGCAGTACTTC. Protein: CASSLADGIYPYEQYF.

For the CDR3, the DNA is TGTGCCAGCAGTTCTAACAGGGGGGACTACACTGAAGCTTTCTTT. Translating it yields CASSSNRGDYTEAFF. The genes are TRBV27 and TRBJ1-1, with 8 nucleotides matching TRBD1. The CDR3 runs to 15 residues. The trim removed 4 bases at V and 3 bases at J, leaving 7 bases unmatched. Germline CDR1 reads MNHEY; CDR2 reads SMNVEV (reference sequence).

This clone was observed a few times. The chain carries TRBV23-1 and TRBJ1-1, with no clear D. TRBV23-1 is designated an ORF whose function remains uncertain. V was clipped by 0 bases and J by 7 bases, with 6 bases between them. The CDR3 length is 12 residues. For the CDR3, the DNA is TGCGCCAGCAGTCAATCGAGAGATGAAGCTTTCTTT. Translation: CASSQSRDEAFF.

This chain uses TRBV27 with TRBJ1-1, with TRBD1 matching 7 bases. V lost 7 bases and J lost 5; bases outside the gene matches: 13. This CDR3 comprises 15 residues. Germline lookup yields CDR1 MNHEY and CDR2 SMNVEV (reference sequence). For the CDR3, the DNA is TGTGCCAGCACCCAATCGCCCAGGGGGAGGACTGAAGCTTTCTTT. This gives the protein CASTQSPRGRTEAFF.

The chain links TRBV7-3 to TRBJ2-1; unclear D gene. CDR1 is SGHTA, CDR2 FQGTGA, per germline. V lost 0 bases, J lost 9 bases, and 15 bases lay in between. This CDR3 has 15 residues. In nucleotides, the CDR3 is TGTGCCAGCAGCTTAACGTTACCCCGTCAGAGTGAGCAGTTCTTC. This gives the protein CASSLTLPRQSEQFF.

The chain combines TRBV9 with TRBJ1-4; 11 bases align to TRBD1. The V gene's germline CDR1 is SGDLS and CDR2 YYNGEE. CDR3 length: 17 residues. Trimming removed 4 bases from V and 3 bases from J; junction bases left unmatched: 8. The CDR3 loop is CASSIGTGGRANEKLFF. CDR3 nucleotide sequence: TGTGCCAGCAGCATTGGGACAGGGGGGAGAGCTAATGAAAAACTGTTTTTT. The full variable domain, its missing parts supplied by reference TRBV9 and TRBJ1-4, is DSGVTQTPKHLITATGQRVTLRCSPRSGDLSVYWYQQSLDQGLQFLIQYYNGEERAKGNILERFSAQQFPDLHSELNLSSLELGDSALYFCASSIGTGGRANEKLFFGSGTQLSVL.

The chain recombines TRBV5-8 with TRBJ1-2; unclear D gene. Germline loops: CDR1 SGHTS, CDR2 YDEGEE. V lost 0 bases, J lost 6 bases, and 9 bases lay in between. The CDR3 consists of 13 residues. Here the CDR3 reads CASSLGPWNGYTF. CDR3 nucleotides: TGTGCCAGCAGCTTGGGCCCATGGAATGGCTACACCTTC. The full variable domain, in which reference TRBV5-8 and TRBJ1-2 provide the parts outside the CDR3, is EAGVTQSPTHLIKTRGQQATLRCSPISGHTSVYWYQQALGLGLQFLLWYDEGEERNRGNFPPRFSGRQFPNYSSELNVNALELEDSALYLCASSLGPWNGYTFGSGTRLTVV.